This passage covers 10 T cell receptor beta chains from one sample sequenced in a study of blood T cell repertoires in COVID-19. Method: immunoSEQ multiplex PCR; TCRdb's copy keeps in-frame clones and lacks some. This sample carries about 130,000 clones, roughly 90% of them seen once, and the ten largest clones take around 2.9%. Specimen: peripheral blood. Receptors were obtained from a man between 60 and 75 years old with active or convalescent COVID-19.

This chain links TRBV28 with TRBJ2-1; TRBD1 matches 7 bases. CDR3 length: 14 amino acids. With V trimmed by 5 bases and J by 7 bases, 8 bases remained unmatched. Germline values: CDR1 MDHEN, CDR2 SYDVKM. The CDR3 reads CASSPTDRRNEQFF. For the CDR3, the DNA is TGTGCCAGCAGTCCAACGGACAGGCGGAATGAGCAGTTCTTC.

This rearrangement joins TRBV3-1 (or the pseudogene TRBV3-2) to TRBJ1-1; D remains unclear. Between the trimmed V and J ends, which lost 0 bases and 7 bases, there was a span of 6 bases. Germline V gives CDR1 LGHDT, CDR2 YNNKEL (reference sequence). The CDR3 spans 12 residues. The CDR3 nucleotides are TGTGCCAGCAGCCAAGAAGGCGGTGAAGCTTTCTTT. It codes for CASSQEGGEAFF.

The chain uses TRBV4-1 and TRBJ2-3, with D possibly matching TRBD1 (5 bases). Germline assignment: CDR1 MGHRA and CDR2 YSYEKL. Trimming pared 3 bases from V and 1 base from J, leaving 8 bases between. The CDR3 contains 14 residues. CDR3: CASSQGRGTDTQYF. The CDR3 DNA sequence: TGCGCCAGCAGCCAGGGGCGAGGCACAGATACGCAGTATTTT.

This clone has just one count. The chain couples TRBV28 to TRBJ1-2; no definite D call. The germline V gene encodes CDR1 MDHEN and CDR2 SYDVKM. This CDR3 region has 14 residues. V was pared by 10 bases and J by 0 bases, with 15 bases between. The CDR3 DNA follows: TGTGCCACTGCGGAGGGTTTAGCTAACTATGGCTACACCTTC. Translation gives CATAEGLANYGYTF.

The chain combines TRBV5-5 with TRBJ1-2; D gene ambiguous. Trimming took 5 bases from V and 1 from J, leaving 12 bases between them. The CDR3 covers 14 residues. Germline CDR1 reads SGHKS; CDR2 reads YYEKEE (reference sequence). CDR3 in amino acids: CASRQSYINYGYTF. CDR3 nucleotide sequence: TGTGCCAGCAGACAGAGCTACATTAACTATGGCTACACCTTC.

The chain uses TRBV4-3 and TRBJ1-2; 7 nucleotides agree with TRBD1. Germline V gene lookup returns CDR1 LGHNA and CDR2 YSLEER. The CDR3 has 14 amino acids. The ends lost 3 bases at V and 3 bases at J; junction bases unmatched: 4. The CDR3 DNA sequence: TGCGCCAGCAGCCAGGAAGACAGGGACTATGGCTACACCTTC. The encoded protein is CASSQEDRDYGYTF.

This chain joins TRBV9 and TRBJ2-1, with D possibly matching TRBD2 (7 bases). The CDR3 covers 17 residues. Germline V lookup: CDR1 SGDLS, CDR2 YYNGEE. Trimming stripped 0 bases from V and 3 bases from J, with 16 bases between. CDR3 sequence: CASSVGRGGGVYNEQFF. In nucleotides, the CDR3 is TGTGCCAGCAGCGTAGGACGCGGGGGCGGTGTCTACAATGAGCAGTTCTTC.

The chain uses TRBV27 and TRBJ2-3, with D tentatively TRBD2 (6 bases). CDR1 and CDR2 from the germline V gene are MNHEY and SMNVEV (reference sequence). CDR3 length: 14 amino acids. With 3 bases removed from V and 2 bases from J, the gap between germline ends came to 9 bases. The DNA of the CDR3 is TGTGCCAGCAGTTTGGGGGGTTTCACAGATACGCAGTATTTT. Amino acids: CASSLGGFTDTQYF.

The V call is TRBV24-1, the J call TRBJ2-5; 12 nucleotides align to TRBD1. Germline CDR1 reads KGHDR; CDR2 reads SFDVKD. The CDR3 loop spans 17 amino acids. J was trimmed by 5 bases and V by 0 bases; bases with no gene match: 6. CDR3 nucleotides: TGTGCCACCAGTGATTTGCGGGACAGGGGGCCTGGGGAGACCCAGTACTTC. Encoded protein: CATSDLRDRGPGETQYF.

V usage is TRBV2 and J usage is TRBJ2-7, with TRBD2 matching 8 bases. The CDR3 sequence is 13 residues long. Germline trimming cut 7 bases from V and 3 bases from J; bases unmatched to any gene: 5. CDR1 and CDR2 (germline): SNHLY, FYNNEI. CDR3 nucleotide sequence: TGTGCCAGCACGATCACTAGCGGCTACGAGCAGTACTTC. Protein sequence: CASTITSGYEQYF. The full variable domain, with the rest looked up from reference TRBV2 and TRBJ2-7, is EPEVTQTPSHQVTQMGQEVILRCVPISNHLYFYWYRQILGQKVEFLVSFYNNEISEKSEIFDDQFSVERPDGSNFTLKIRSTKLEDSAMYFCASTITSGYEQYFGPGTRLTVT.